This T cell receptor beta chain originates from a study of blood T cell repertoires in COVID-19. Study in general: PBMCs, B-cell-depleted T cells, or T cells provided the cDNA or gDNA that made up the material.

Authors' methods: It was from reference gene primer amplification that nucleated cell counts were estimated. Measured with immunoSEQ multiplex PCR; TCRdb has only the in-frame clones, and not every one. Clonal size and the V and J genes are those of that table, whereas D and trimming came from the DNA. The table lists about 12,000 clones, over 75% of them singletons. The CDR3 sequence is 16 residues long. V dropped 6 bases and J dropped 2; count of bases not matched to a gene: 5. The V gene's germline CDR1 is SGHDT and CDR2 YYEEEE. Sample: peripheral blood. This chain uses TRBV5-6 with TRBJ2-3; TRBD2 agrees at 14 bases. The sequence was collected from a human donor in a cohort sampled during active COVID-19. Written as DNA, the CDR3 is TGTGCCAGCACGACTAGCGGGAGGGCTAACACAGATACGCAGTATTTT. It codes for CASTTSGRANTDTQYF.